The subject of this entry is one TCR beta chain. Its antigen remains unknown. Here the CDR3 omits its conserved ending phenylalanine or tryptophan, so a read error is the likely source. The V gene's germline CDR1 is SGHDT and CDR2 YYEEEE. The CDR3 length is 15 residues. Germline trimming cut 4 bases from V and 0 bases from J; bases unmatched to any gene: 6. TCRdb re-called the PCR reads through MiXCR, storing one row per CDR3 protein. Of about 630,000 distinct CDR3 sequences listed, around 25% were seen once; the top ten hold 0.78%. Every naive CD8 library was made from between roughly 20,000 and 1,000,000 sorted cells with 10%, 30% or 50% RNA. These data belong to a study of molecular identifiers for immune sequencing clone quantification. About the research overall: In the replicates, RNA derived from about 20,000 or 100,000 naive CD8 cells was divided into five parts, and four were sequenced.

Study-level findings and limits: Whereas naive cells kept under 1% of molecules in clones above 20 RNA copies, such clones held over 99% in effectors.

The sequencing input was naive CD8+ T cells from blood, with Jurkat cell RNA spiked in. Subset noted: FACS-sorted CD8+CD4-CCR7+CD45RA+ naive T cells. V gene TRBV5-6 combines with J gene TRBJ2-7, with 8 nucleotides matching TRBD1. The receptor comes from a human donor in good health. Some libraries in this study had Jurkat cell RNA spiked in. CDR3 nucleotide sequence: TGTGCCAGCAGCCCCGGGACAGGACTCTCCTACGAGCAGTACCTC. Translating it yields CASSPGTGLSYEQYL.